The sequence of this TCR beta chain was determined in a study of cytomegalovirus exposure and HLA in healthy donors. Overall study findings and caveats: Trimming of TCR beta V- and J-genes showed a link, identified in a later analysis, to a missense DCLRE1C variant. DRB1 had the most TCR associations and HLA-C the fewest, a later analysis found, with rates varying by HLA locus. Listed as cytomegalovirus-associated were about 160 TCR beta chains.

PCR amplification relied on 60 Vbeta primers (plus 13 Jbeta primers). The assay was immunoSEQ multiplex PCR, and TCRdb's table has in-frame clones only and misses some. The top ten hold around 2.5% of the sample, which has 150,000 or so clones, around 80% seen once. At sampling all donors were nominally healthy, likely with unrecorded immune exposures. Germline values: CDR1 KGHSH, CDR2 LQKENI. The CDR3 is 14 amino acids. The ends were cut back, 3 bases at V and 4 bases at J, with 13 bases in the middle. This clone has only one observation. No antigen is known for it. This sequence joins TRBV18 and TRBJ2-7; TRBD2 might be the D (6 bases). Input material: PBMCs. This receptor was obtained from a female donor in good health and CMV-seronegative. The CDR3 loop is CASSPPLGGYEQYF. The CDR3 DNA reads TGTGCCAGCTCACCGCCTCTGGGGGGTTACGAGCAGTACTTC.